This section outlines one T cell receptor (beta chain) sequence together with its context. Method: immunoSEQ multiplex PCR; TCRdb's copy keeps in-frame clones and lacks some. The sample carries about 80,000 clones, roughly 81% recorded once. Trimming stripped 2 bases from V and 5 bases from J, with 11 bases between. Germline loops: CDR1 SGHNT, CDR2 YENEEA. This CDR3 spans 14 amino acids. This entry is derived from a study of OX40 agonist ivuxolimab in advanced cancers. The J gene is TRBJ2-3, the V gene TRBV11-3, with a possible D match to TRBD2 (5 bases). The receptor comes from an adult with an advanced solid tumor such as melanoma, head and neck, liver or kidney cancer. Sequencing used CD4+ or CD8+ T cells sorted from blood, obtained in a trial of the OX40 agonist ivuxolimab. This CDR3 reads CASSLRDSQDTQYF. DNA of the CDR3: TGTGCCAGCAGCTTACGGGATTCTCAAGATACGCAGTATTTT.